This T cell receptor (beta chain) appears in the sequencing data of a study of blood T cell repertoires in COVID-19 (dated by TCRdb to 2020 to 2021). Turning to the overall study: Samples covering the acute and convalescent phases of COVID-19 were provided by collaborators in the United States, Italy and Spain. The material from the prospective study consisted of cDNA or gDNA derived from T cells, B-cell-depleted T cells, or PBMCs. Subjects who had been exposed to COVID-19, were actively infected with it, or had recovered from it provided the deeply sampled blood TCRbeta repertoires that made up the dataset. A freely available public database, intended as a resource for researchers studying the immune response to SARS-CoV-2, is where the repertoires were released. The samples were drawn from the first 160 participants of the ongoing ImmuneRACE study and from under 1,500 subjects provided by 6 global collaborators. Sample metadata almost always included a de-identified subject ID, COVID-19 status, age in years and sex. HLA class I and class II types, where available, came from metadata supplied by the sample provider rather than from assay-based typing.

TCRbeta CDR3 regions were amplified from genomic DNA by means of the immunoSEQ Assay, a bias-controlled multiplex PCR. The paper's data handling went like this. Within the assay, amplification of reference gene primers was used to estimate how many nucleated cells each sample contained. Sequence reads were collapsed and filtered to measure the absolute abundance of every unique TCRbeta CDR3 rearrangement. For each sample, productive Simpson clonality was calculated by taking the square root of Simpson's diversity index across productive rearrangements. TCRdb took over this immuneACCESS table, retaining in-frame rearrangements with V and J assigned. Such tables are incomplete; in checked studies, under half of the missing clones stem from an unresolved V gene, and the remainder is unexplained. V, J and clone size are taken as reported in that table, and D and trimming were inferred from the DNA itself. Present in this sample are 270,000 or so clones, roughly 90% of which were seen just once. Approximately 12% of the sample comes from the top ten.

For CDR1 and CDR2, the germline V gene lists SGDLS and YYNGEE. The CDR3 spans 17 residues, from the cysteine through the phenylalanine. The retained sequence is limited to the CDR3, 51 bases, with the frame set at the first base. V is pruned by 0 bases and J by 1 base, leaving 2 bases of the junction without a gene match. This clone was observed a single time. The specificity of this receptor is unknown. There are no base qualities to consult, and no much larger clone falls within one base. Beyond this particular receptor, the publication reports: Clinical and demographic metadata were provided uncurated, with the amount varying by source and participant.

One collaborating source in Seattle enrolled patients during active infection and followed them longitudinally through the course of disease. Whole blood was collected in K2EDTA tubes by collaborating institutions according to the institutions' own protocols. Collaborator samples were shipped for TCRbeta analysis as frozen whole blood, isolated PBMCs, or DNA extracted from either sample type. The material sequenced was peripheral blood. This clonotype was obtained from a woman between 25 and 40 years old with COVID-19, enrolled during active disease. The chain is made from TRBV9 and TRBJ2-2; TRBD2 matches 11 bases in the middle. The DNA sequence is given as TGTGCCAGCAGCGTAGGGCTAGCGGGGGGGAACACCGGGGAGCTGTTTTTT. Translated, this gives CASSVGLAGGNTGELFF.